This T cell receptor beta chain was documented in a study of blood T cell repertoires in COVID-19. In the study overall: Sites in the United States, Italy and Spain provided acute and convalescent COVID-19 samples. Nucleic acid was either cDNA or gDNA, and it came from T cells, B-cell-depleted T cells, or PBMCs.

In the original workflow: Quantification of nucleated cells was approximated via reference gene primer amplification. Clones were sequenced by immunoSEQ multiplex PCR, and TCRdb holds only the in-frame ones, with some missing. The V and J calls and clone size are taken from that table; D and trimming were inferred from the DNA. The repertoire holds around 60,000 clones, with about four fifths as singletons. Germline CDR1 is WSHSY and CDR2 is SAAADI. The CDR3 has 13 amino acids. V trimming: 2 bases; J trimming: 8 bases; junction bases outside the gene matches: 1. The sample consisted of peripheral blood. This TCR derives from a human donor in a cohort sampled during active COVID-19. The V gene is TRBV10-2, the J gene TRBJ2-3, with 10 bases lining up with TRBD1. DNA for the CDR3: TGCGCCAGCAGTGAGGGGACAGGGGCTACGCAGTATTTT. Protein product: CASSEGTGATQYF.